Following are 4 T cell receptor beta chains from one sample sequenced in a study of human T cells and chemical hapten exposure. Each CDR3 protein is one row after TCRdb ran MiXCR on the RACE reads. The profile shows about 180,000 distinct CDR3 sequences, 25% to 35% of them singletons. Time point of the sample: pre-sensitization, week 0. Treatment noted: therapeutic diphenylcyclopropenone sensitization with weekly scalp DPC. The material was whole blood, obtained in connection with sensitization to the hapten diphenylcyclopropenone (DPC). These receptors originate from a woman aged 25 to 39 with alopecia areata. Some clones in this sample may be carry-over from other donors' samples.

CDR3 sequence reads: CAIGSGGNTGELFF. CDR3 DNA sequence: TGTGCCATCGGGAGCGGGGGGAACACCGGGGAGCTGTTTTTT. The V and J genes are TRBV10-3 and TRBJ2-2; 8 positions match TRBD2. Per germline, CDR1 ENHRY and CDR2 SYGVKD. V was pared by 8 bases and J by 1 base, with 3 bases of the junction left unmatched. CDR3 length: 14 amino acids.

The chain is built from TRBV29-1 and TRBJ2-3; the D is unclear. The CDR3 consists of 14 residues. Germline loops: CDR1 SQVTM, CDR2 ANQGSEA. Trimming left V 3 bases short and J 1 base short, with 11 bases between. In DNA form, the CDR3 reads TGCAGCGTTGATGGCTCCATGCGCACAGATACGCAGTATTTT. The encoded protein is CSVDGSMRTDTQYF.

This chain connects TRBV6-5 to TRBJ1-4, with TRBD1 as a possible D gene (6 bases). Germline-derived CDR1 and CDR2 are MNHEY and SVGAGI. The CDR3 length is 15 residues. Trimming removed 5 bases at V and 8 bases at J, with 18 bases between. This chain's CDR3 is CASSPTRGGTEKLFF. The CDR3 DNA follows: TGTGCCAGCAGTCCCACCCGGGGGGGGACAGAAAAACTGTTTTTT.

In its sample, this clonotype was seen a few times. The rearrangement uses TRBV10-3 and TRBJ1-1, with D perhaps matching TRBD1 (6 bases). The germline V gene encodes CDR1 ENHRY and CDR2 SYGVKD. The ends were cut back, 4 bases at V and 1 base at J, with 19 bases in the middle. The CDR3 sequence is 17 residues long. The CDR3 loop reads CAISAREGGGQNTEAFF. CDR3 bases: TGTGCCATCAGTGCGAGGGAAGGGGGAGGGCAGAACACTGAAGCTTTCTTT.